The next 28 T cell receptor beta chains were all read from a single sample in a study of T cell responses to AZD1222 COVID-19 vaccine. Assay used: immunoSEQ multiplex PCR; TCRdb lists only in-frame clones, some missing. The sample yields just over 90,000 clones, over 75% seen once. Specimen: peripheral blood, collected 28 days after the second AZD1222 dose. Receptors originate from an adult who received the AZD1222 COVID-19 vaccine.

The rearrangement joins TRBV6-6 to TRBJ1-5; TRBD1 might be the D (5 bases). There are 16 residues in the CDR3. Trimming shortened V by 5 bases and J by 0 bases, and 14 bases separated the two germline ends. Germline loops: CDR1 MNHNY, CDR2 SVGAGI (reference sequence). In nucleotides, the CDR3 is TGTGCCAGCAGTAGGGACGGTCTGTATAGCAATCAGCCCCAGCATTTT. As protein: CASSRDGLYSNQPQHF.

V and J are TRBV4-3 and TRBJ2-1, with 13 nucleotides matching TRBD2. CDR3 length: 17 residues. In germline, CDR1 is LGHNA, CDR2 YSLEER. The J segment lost 2 bases and the V segment lost 1 base, leaving 2 bases of the junction unmatched. The CDR3: CASSQGTSGSAYNEQFF. CDR3 coding DNA: TGCGCCAGCAGCCAAGGGACTAGCGGGAGCGCCTACAATGAGCAGTTCTTC.

This clone was recorded only once. The chain couples TRBV20-1 to TRBJ2-7; no clear D. CDR1 DFQATT and CDR2 SNEGSKA come from the germline V gene (reference sequence). The CDR3 runs to 11 residues. V lost 5 bases and J lost 2, with 7 bases in between. This CDR3 reads CSAVLAYEQYF. As DNA, the CDR3 is TGCAGTGCTGTGTTGGCCTACGAGCAGTACTTC.

The J gene is TRBJ2-5, the V gene TRBV14; D remains ambiguous. Germline loops: CDR1 SGHDN, CDR2 FVKESK. Trimming cost V 4 bases and J 5 bases, with 11 bases left between them. The CDR3 loop spans 13 amino acids. The CDR3 DNA reads as TGTGCCAGCAGCCGGGTGTTCCGGGAGACCCAGTACTTC. Its translation is CASSRVFRETQYF.

The chain uses TRBV6-5 and TRBJ1-6; 7 nucleotides line up with TRBD1. V lost 5 bases and J lost 7; bases outside the gene matches: 8. Germline V gene data show CDR1 as MNHEY and CDR2 as SVGAGI. The CDR3 has 15 residues. This chain's CDR3 is CASSRQTGKNSPLHF. CDR3 nucleotides: TGTGCCAGCAGTAGACAGACAGGGAAGAATTCACCCCTCCACTTT.

The chain links TRBV9 to TRBJ2-7; D is possibly TRBD1 (5 bases). Trimming stripped 0 bases from V and 6 bases from J, with 13 bases between. Germline V lookup: CDR1 SGDLS, CDR2 YYNGEE. The CDR3 runs to 14 residues. The CDR3 coding sequence is TGTGCCAGCAGCGTAGAGTGGACATCCGCCGAGCAGTACTTC. This codes for CASSVEWTSAEQYF.

The genes are TRBV7-9 and TRBJ1-6, with D possibly matching TRBD1 (5 bases). Germline values: CDR1 SEHNR, CDR2 FQNEAQ (reference sequence). The CDR3 loop spans 14 amino acids. Trimming removed 3 bases at V and 6 bases at J, with 9 bases between. CDR3 DNA: TGTGCCAGCAGCTTCGGGACTTTTAATTCACCCCTCCACTTT. This gives the protein CASSFGTFNSPLHF.

This chain joins TRBV5-6 and TRBJ2-3; TRBD2 matches at 10 bases. Trimming at V came to 0 bases and at J to 0 bases, leaving 1 base not matched to a gene. The germline V gene encodes CDR1 SGHDT and CDR2 YYEEEE. This CDR3 region has 16 residues. The CDR3 coding sequence is TGTGCCAGCAGCTTGGCACTAGCGGGGAGCACAGATACGCAGTATTTT. Protein product: CASSLALAGSTDTQYF.

This chain connects TRBV7-2 to TRBJ1-1; no clear D gene. Germline lookup yields CDR1 SGHTA and CDR2 FQGNSA. Trimming left V 3 bases short and J 0 bases short, with 5 bases between. This CDR3 is 13 amino acids long. CDR3 coding DNA: TGTGCCAGCAGCTTGGAAATGAACACTGAAGCTTTCTTT. It specifies CASSLEMNTEAFF.

The chain links TRBV15 to TRBJ2-1; 7 positions match TRBD1. Germline CDR1 is LNHNV and CDR2 is YYDKDF (reference sequence). The V segment lost 1 base and the J segment 5 bases; nucleotides outside the gene matches: 8. The length of the CDR3 is 16 residues. The CDR3 spells CATSRVPQGVNNEQFF. As DNA, the CDR3 is TGTGCCACCAGCAGAGTCCCGCAGGGGGTAAACAATGAGCAGTTCTTC.

This chain joins TRBV3-1 (or the pseudogene TRBV3-2) and TRBJ1-5; D ambiguous. CDR1 is LGHDT, CDR2 YNNKEL, per germline (reference sequence). The ends were cut back, 0 bases at V and 2 bases at J, with 8 bases in the middle. CDR3 length: 15 amino acids. As DNA, the CDR3 is TGTGCCAGCAGCCAAGATTTGACGGGCAATCAGCCCCAGCATTTT. It translates to CASSQDLTGNQPQHF.

The CDR3 bases are TGTGCCATCAGTGAGGGACTAGCGGGGAGGAAGTACGAGCAGTACTTC. Amino acids: CAISEGLAGRKYEQYF. The rearrangement uses TRBV10-3 and TRBJ2-7; 12 bases line up with TRBD2. CDR3 length: 16 residues. The germline V gene has CDR1 ENHRY and CDR2 SYGVKD. V gave up 2 bases and J gave up 4 bases; unmatched junction bases: 6.

The J gene is TRBJ1-1, the V gene TRBV5-1; D is ambiguous. V gave up 0 bases and J gave up 4 bases, with 16 bases separating them. The CDR3 length is 16 residues. Germline assignment: CDR1 SGHRS and CDR2 YFSETQ. DNA of the CDR3: TGCGCCAGCAGCTTGGAAATCCTGGGGATGGTCACTGAAGCTTTCTTT. Its protein product is CASSLEILGMVTEAFF.

The V call is TRBV5-1, the J call TRBJ2-7; 9 bases match TRBD2. The CDR3 length is 13 residues. Germline assignment: CDR1 SGHRS and CDR2 YFSETQ. V was clipped by 5 bases and J by 2 bases; unmatched bases: 2. CDR3 residues: CASSSGRTYEQYF. The CDR3 region has the DNA TGCGCCAGCAGTAGCGGGAGAACCTACGAGCAGTACTTC.

The chain joins TRBV5-1 to TRBJ2-7; 10 nucleotides align to TRBD1. The CDR3 extends over 14 amino acids. V dropped 1 base and J dropped 5; count of bases not matched to a gene: 3. Germline lookup yields CDR1 SGHRS and CDR2 YFSETQ. The CDR3, as DNA: TGCGCCAGCAGCTTGCGACAGGGGGCTCACGAGCAGTACTTC. Its translation is CASSLRQGAHEQYF.

This clone was seen a handful of times. This sequence joins TRBV4-2 and TRBJ2-3; TRBD2 matches at 7 bases. The CDR3 length is 15 residues. The trim removed 0 bases at V and 4 bases at J, leaving 4 bases unmatched. Germline V lookup: CDR1 LGHNA, CDR2 YNFKEQ. The CDR3 spells CASSQEGLAADTQYF. Written as DNA, the CDR3 is TGTGCCAGCAGCCAAGAAGGCCTAGCGGCAGATACGCAGTATTTT.

Only one count was recorded for this clone. V usage is TRBV7-2 and J usage is TRBJ1-2, with TRBD1 identical over 8 bases. J gave up 4 bases and V 4 bases, and 8 bases lay outside the gene matches. Germline-derived CDR1 and CDR2 are SGHTA and FQGNSA. CDR3 size: 15 residues. The CDR3 here is CASSSTGDLGYGYTF. The CDR3 DNA is TGTGCCAGCAGCTCGACAGGGGATTTAGGCTATGGCTACACCTTC.

DNA for the CDR3: TGTGCCAGCAGCTCTGGACTAGCGGGAGGGCCGGAGCCCTACGAGCAGTACTTC. Translation gives CASSSGLAGGPEPYEQYF. The chain is built from TRBV7-9 and TRBJ2-7; TRBD2 agrees at 15 bases. In germline, CDR1 is SEHNR, CDR2 FQNEAQ (reference sequence). V shed 4 bases, J shed 2 bases, and the junction held 9 bases outside the gene matches. The CDR3 totals 18 residues.

The chain is built from TRBV5-1 and TRBJ2-5; no firm D call. This CDR3 spans 13 amino acids. The germline V and J ends were trimmed by 5 bases and 2 bases, with 10 bases remaining between them. Germline CDR1 and CDR2: SGHRS and YFSETQ. The CDR3: CASRYGGQETQYF. As DNA, the CDR3 is TGCGCCAGCAGGTACGGTGGGCAAGAGACCCAGTACTTC.

Points on this clone: At one end the junction does not follow the germline gene, possibly because of a read error. The CDR3 region is CASSPRTGTLETQYF. CDR3 sequence (DNA): TGTGCTAGCAGCCCCCGGACAGGGACTCTGGAGACCCAGTACTTC. J is TRBJ2-5 and V is TRBV7-7; 8 bases agree with TRBD1. Germline V gene data show CDR1 as SSHAT and CDR2 as FNYEAQ (reference sequence). This CDR3 spans 15 amino acids.

This clone was seen only a few times. The rearrangement uses TRBV27 and TRBJ1-6, with a possible D match to TRBD1 (6 bases). CDR3 length: 14 residues. The V gene lost 3 bases and the J gene lost 9 bases, with 12 bases spanning the gap. CDR1 and CDR2 (germline): MNHEY, SMNVEV (reference sequence). The CDR3 reads CASSLVGGRSPLHF. For the CDR3, the DNA is TGTGCCAGCAGTTTGGTCGGGGGGCGTTCACCCCTCCACTTT.

This chain joins TRBV18 and TRBJ1-3; tentative D call: TRBD1 (6 bases). The V gene lost 2 bases and the J gene lost 4 bases, with 9 bases spanning the gap. Germline V gives CDR1 KGHSH, CDR2 LQKENI. CDR3 length: 14 residues. The DNA of the CDR3 is TGTGCCAGCTCACCAGTCGGGACAGGAAACACCATATATTTT. Its protein product is CASSPVGTGNTIYF.

The V gene is TRBV2, the J gene TRBJ2-2; D unresolved. Trimming cost V 7 bases and J 1 base, with 10 bases left between them. Germline lookup yields CDR1 SNHLY and CDR2 FYNNEI. The CDR3 has 14 amino acids. For the CDR3, the DNA is TGTGCCAGCAAGGTGCTAGGGAACACCGGGGAGCTGTTTTTT. It yields the protein CASKVLGNTGELFF.

The gene calls are TRBV25-1 and TRBJ1-2; the D is unclear. Germline V gene lookup returns CDR1 MGHDK and CDR2 SYGVNS. The ends were cut back, 11 bases at V and 1 base at J, with 8 bases in the middle. The CDR3 runs to 11 residues. CDR3 in amino acids: CAHGSNYGYTF. CDR3 bases: TGTGCCCACGGGAGTAACTATGGCTACACCTTC.

V is TRBV2 and J is TRBJ2-3, with 10 bases lining up with TRBD1. Germline V CDR1 and CDR2: SNHLY, FYNNEI. This CDR3 comprises 16 residues. The V segment lost 3 bases and the J segment 4 bases; nucleotides outside the gene matches: 7. CDR3 sequence (DNA): TGTGCCAGCAGTGAGGGACAGGGGTTTTTATCAGATACGCAGTATTTT. This gives the protein CASSEGQGFLSDTQYF.

The gene calls are TRBV5-6 and TRBJ2-3; 8 positions agree with TRBD2. This CDR3 spans 15 amino acids. V lost 5 bases and J lost 2; bases outside the gene matches: 7. Looked up from germline, CDR1 is SGHDT and CDR2 is YYEEEE. The CDR3 DNA sequence: TGTGCCAGCAGTCCTACTAGCGGTCCCACAGATACGCAGTATTTT. Protein: CASSPTSGPTDTQYF.

The chain joins TRBV7-9 to TRBJ2-5; D possibly corresponds to TRBD1 (5 bases). V was shortened by 1 base and J by 5 bases, with 8 bases between the two germline ends. From germline, CDR1 is SEHNR and CDR2 FQNEAQ (reference sequence). The CDR3 is made up of 13 amino acids. CDR3: CASSLEGKETQYF. The CDR3 region has the DNA TGTGCCAGCAGCTTAGAGGGGAAGGAGACCCAGTACTTC.

This clone was counted a few times. V and J are TRBV3-1 (or the pseudogene TRBV3-2) and TRBJ1-4; D gene ambiguous. The CDR3 covers 16 residues. The germline gives CDR1 LGHDT, CDR2 YNNKEL (reference sequence). V lost 1 base and J lost 3, with 12 bases in between. The DNA of the CDR3 is TGTGCCAGCAGCCAAGCCTCGTGGCGAGCTAATGAAAAACTGTTTTTT. Residues: CASSQASWRANEKLFF.